These 28 T cell receptor beta chains share one sample of origin, sequenced in a study of circulating and synovial CD4+ cells in juvenile arthritis. Here immunoSEQ multiplex PCR was the method, and the copy in TCRdb shows in-frame clones only, minus some. The data contain about 33,000 clones, about 95% of them singletons. The sequenced material came from CD4+ T cells from blood. These receptors were taken from a human donor with juvenile idiopathic arthritis.

This chain uses TRBV9 with TRBJ1-1; D is uncertain. V shed 0 bases and J shed 8 bases, with 11 bases lying between them. This CDR3 is built from 13 residues. The V gene's germline CDR1 is SGDLS and CDR2 YYNGEE. CDR3 amino acids: CASSVGEFSEAFF. As DNA, the CDR3 is TGTGCCAGCAGCGTAGGAGAATTCTCGGAAGCTTTCTTT. The variable domain in full, with the rest retrieved from reference TRBV9 and TRBJ1-1, is DSGVTQTPKHLITATGQRVTLRCSPRSGDLSVYWYQQSLDQGLQFLIQYYNGEERAKGNILERFSAQQFPDLHSELNLSSLELGDSALYFCASSVGEFSEAFFGQGTRLTVV.

This clone was picked up one time. The chain is built from TRBV28 and TRBJ2-7; perhaps TRBD2 as D (5 bases). This CDR3 has 14 residues. V was trimmed by 5 bases and J by 2 bases, leaving 13 bases between them. Germline values: CDR1 MDHEN, CDR2 SYDVKM. As DNA, the CDR3 is TGTGCCAGCAGTCCTTTCCCGGAGGCCTACGAGCAGTACTTC. Translation: CASSPFPEAYEQYF.

The chain uses TRBV6-1 and TRBJ2-3, with 8 bases identical to TRBD2. The CDR3 runs to 15 residues. Germline CDR1 MNHNS, CDR2 SASEGT. V lost 6 bases, J lost 4 bases, and 9 bases stayed unmatched. CDR3: CASRGSGEGADTQYF. The CDR3 DNA reads TGTGCCAGCAGGGGTAGCGGGGAGGGCGCAGATACGCAGTATTTT.

The chain employs TRBV28 and TRBJ1-2; TRBD1 matches 8 bases. With 2 bases clipped from V and 8 bases from J, the junction kept 13 bases outside the gene matches. Germline CDR1 reads MDHEN; CDR2 reads SYDVKM. This CDR3 has 16 residues. Here the CDR3 DNA reads TGTGCCAGCAGTTTACCCGAGGGGGCAGGGGGCTCGGGCTACACCTTC. As protein: CASSLPEGAGGSGYTF.

The rearrangement uses TRBV5-1 and TRBJ2-7; 12 bases match TRBD2. Germline V gene data show CDR1 as SGHRS and CDR2 as YFSETQ. V lost 0 bases, J lost 2 bases, and 0 bases stayed unmatched. The CDR3 is 15 amino acids. For the CDR3, the DNA is TGCGCCAGCAGCTTGGGGACTAGCGGGACCTACGAGCAGTACTTC. Translation: CASSLGTSGTYEQYF.

V usage is TRBV4-2 and J usage is TRBJ2-1; D perhaps matches TRBD1 (5 bases). Germline CDR1 is LGHNA and CDR2 is YNFKEQ. The length of the CDR3 is 13 residues. The V and J ends lost 0 bases and 6 bases respectively, with 6 bases between them. CDR3 bases: TGTGCCAGCAGCCAAGACAGGGTCAATGAGCAGTTCTTC. The encoded protein is CASSQDRVNEQFF.

V gene TRBV6-5 combines with J gene TRBJ2-5; D may be TRBD1 (5 bases). The CDR3 extends over 14 amino acids. V was shortened by 5 bases and J by 1 base, with 11 bases between the two germline ends. From germline, CDR1 is MNHEY and CDR2 SVGAGI. Here the CDR3 DNA reads TGTGCCAGCAGTCTCCAGGGCCGCCAAGAGACCCAGTACTTC. The encoded protein is CASSLQGRQETQYF.

This chain uses TRBV10-3 with TRBJ2-5; D possibly corresponds to TRBD1 (5 bases). The V end lost 7 bases, the J end lost 4 bases, and 13 bases lay between the germline ends. Germline V CDR1 and CDR2: ENHRY, SYGVKD. This CDR3 is built from 13 residues. CDR3 in amino acids: CAIKTALAETQYF. CDR3 DNA sequence: TGTGCCATCAAGACAGCATTAGCAGAGACCCAGTACTTC.

This clone was picked up one time. The chain employs TRBV2 and TRBJ1-2; D might be TRBD1 (6 bases). Trimming cost V 2 bases and J 4 bases, with 14 bases left between them. The CDR3 is made up of 15 amino acids. The germline gives CDR1 SNHLY, CDR2 FYNNEI. The DNA for the CDR3 is TGTGCCAGCAGTGAAACGCCAGGACAGATCTATGGCTACACCTTC. Protein product: CASSETPGQIYGYTF. Complete variable domain (other parts from reference TRBV2 and TRBJ1-2): EPEVTQTPSHQVTQMGQEVILRCVPISNHLYFYWYRQILGQKVEFLVSFYNNEISEKSEIFDDQFSVERPDGSNFTLKIRSTKLEDSAMYFCASSETPGQIYGYTFGSGTRLTVV.

This chain uses TRBV27 with TRBJ1-4; D might be TRBD1 (5 bases). V lost 3 bases and J lost 0, with 17 bases in between. Germline V gene sequence: CDR1 MNHEY, CDR2 SMNVEV (reference sequence). This CDR3 contains 18 residues. In nucleotides, the CDR3 is TGTGCCAGCAGTTTCGGGGGTTTCAGTAGGCCAACTAATGAAAAACTGTTTTTT. This gives the protein CASSFGGFSRPTNEKLFF.

The V and J genes are TRBV25-1 and TRBJ2-3; D perhaps matches TRBD1 (5 bases). Germline V gene lookup returns CDR1 MGHDK and CDR2 SYGVNS. Between the trimmed V and J ends, which lost 4 bases and 3 bases, there was a span of 14 bases. The CDR3 covers 15 residues. The CDR3 DNA sequence: TGTGCCAGCAGTGGAAGGGGCCCCGGGACAGATACGCAGTATTTT. This gives the protein CASSGRGPGTDTQYF.

DNA of the CDR3: TGTGCCAGCAGCTTAGGTCAGGGAAGGAGTCAGCCCCAGCATTTT. Translated: CASSLGQGRSQPQHF. The chain joins TRBV7-2 to TRBJ1-5; D may be TRBD1 (5 bases). CDR3 length: 15 residues. Between the trimmed V and J ends, which lost 1 base and 6 bases, there was a span of 13 bases. Germline CDR1 and CDR2: SGHTA and FQGNSA.

V is TRBV7-2 and J is TRBJ2-7; TRBD2 matches 8 bases. Unmatched junction bases numbered 10, after V lost 5 bases and J lost 4 bases. Per germline, CDR1 SGHTA and CDR2 FQGNSA. The CDR3 loop spans 15 amino acids. The CDR3 protein is CASSRGGTSGYEQYF. CDR3 in DNA: TGTGCCAGCAGCAGGGGGGGGACTAGTGGGTACGAGCAGTACTTC.

The chain carries TRBV2 and TRBJ2-3; TRBD2 matches at 7 bases. V lost 11 bases to trimming and J lost 6 bases; unmatched junction nucleotides: 17. Germline V gene data show CDR1 as SNHLY and CDR2 as FYNNEI. The CDR3 covers 15 residues. The CDR3 region has the DNA TGTGCCGGCTCTCCAGTAGCGGGCCCGCGGGATACGCAGTATTTT. Its protein is CAGSPVAGPRDTQYF.

With respect to this clone: This sample includes further DNA sequences coding for the same CDR3. The rearrangement uses TRBV30 and TRBJ2-2, with a possible D match to TRBD2 (6 bases). The germline V and J ends were trimmed by 0 bases and 1 base, with 18 bases remaining between them. CDR1 GTSNPN and CDR2 SVGIG come from the germline V gene (reference sequence). CDR3 length equals 18 residues. The CDR3 reads CAWSVRGSGQRNTGELFF. CDR3 nucleotide sequence: TGTGCCTGGAGTGTACGGGGGTCAGGACAACGGAACACCGGGGAGCTGTTTTTT.

This chain links TRBV7-2 with TRBJ2-1, with 8 positions matching TRBD2. Looked up from germline, CDR1 is SGHTA and CDR2 is FQGNSA. The CDR3 extends over 15 amino acids. Trimming took 2 bases from V and 4 from J; bases not matched to a gene: 4. CDR3 bases: TGTGCCAGCAGCTTATCAGCGGGAGAATACAATGAGCAGTTCTTC. Protein: CASSLSAGEYNEQFF. Filled out from reference TRBV7-2 and TRBJ2-1, the complete variable domain reads GAGVSQSPSNKVTEKGKDVELRCDPISGHTALYWYRQSLGQGLEFLIYFQGNSAPDKSGLPSDRFSAERTGGSVSTLTIQRTQQEDSAVYLCASSLSAGEYNEQFFGPGTRLTVL.

This rearrangement joins TRBV6-1 to TRBJ2-3, with D possibly matching TRBD2 (6 bases). CDR3 length equals 14 residues. CDR1 MNHNS and CDR2 SASEGT come from the germline V gene. The V gene lost 7 bases and the J gene lost 2 bases, with 13 bases spanning the gap. The DNA of the CDR3 is TGTGCCAGCAATCCGGGGGACGTCACAGATACGCAGTATTTT. Translation: CASNPGDVTDTQYF.

This chain uses TRBV4-1 with TRBJ2-5; TRBD2 agrees at 9 bases. Germline CDR1 is MGHRA and CDR2 is YSYEKL. The CDR3 extends over 16 amino acids. J gave up 6 bases and V 2 bases, and 10 bases lay outside the gene matches. In DNA, the CDR3 is TGCGCCAGCAGCCAACCGACTAGCGGTAACATAAAGACCCAGTACTTC. Its translation: CASSQPTSGNIKTQYF.

V is TRBV5-1 and J is TRBJ2-1; TRBD2 matches at 12 bases. The V gene end was trimmed by 7 bases and the J gene end by 8 bases; junction bases not matched to a gene: 4. Germline values: CDR1 SGHRS, CDR2 YFSETQ. The CDR3 length is 13 residues. CDR3 protein: CASRTSGVDEQFF. The CDR3 DNA reads TGCGCCAGCCGGACTAGCGGGGTAGATGAGCAGTTCTTC.

The DNA for the CDR3 is TGTGCCAGCAGTGAAGCCGTAATAGCGGGGGGGCGAGAGACCCAGTACTTC. Protein sequence: CASSEAVIAGGRETQYF. The chain carries TRBV6-1 and TRBJ2-5; the match to TRBD2 covers 11 bases. V gave up 0 bases and J gave up 4 bases; unmatched junction bases: 7. The length of the CDR3 is 17 residues. Germline-derived CDR1 and CDR2 are MNHNS and SASEGT.

This clone has only one observation. The genes are TRBV6-5 and TRBJ2-1; D unclear. The V and J ends lost 2 bases and 8 bases respectively, with 4 bases between them. CDR1 MNHEY and CDR2 SVGAGI come from the germline V gene. This CDR3 comprises 11 residues. The CDR3 DNA follows: TGTGCCAGCAGTTACCTGTATGAGCAGTTCTTC. Amino acid sequence: CASSYLYEQFF.

The count of this clone is one. The chain has TRBV25-1 and TRBJ2-3, with a possible D match to TRBD2 (6 bases). The V end lost 4 bases, the J end lost 7 bases, and 12 bases lay between the germline ends. CDR3 length: 13 amino acids. Germline V gene data show CDR1 as MGHDK and CDR2 as SYGVNS. CDR3 amino acids: CASSGDLPHTQYF. CDR3 nucleotides: TGTGCCAGCAGTGGGGACTTGCCGCATACGCAGTATTTT.

The chain combines TRBV7-3 with TRBJ2-3; a weak D match, TRBD1 (6 bases). CDR1 is SGHTA, CDR2 FQGTGA, per germline. The CDR3 totals 14 residues. Between the trimmed V and J ends, which lost 5 bases and 2 bases, there was a span of 11 bases. CDR3 in amino acids: CASSHGQPTDTQYF. The CDR3 DNA reads as TGTGCCAGCAGCCACGGACAGCCCACAGATACGCAGTATTTT.

For the CDR3, the DNA is TGCGCCAGCAGCCAAGAAATGGGAACCGGGACAGGGGGCACTGAAGCTTTCTTT. Encoded protein: CASSQEMGTGTGGTEAFF. The rearrangement joins TRBV4-1 to TRBJ1-1; 11 bases map to TRBD1. J was trimmed by 4 bases and V by 0 bases; bases with no gene match: 10. This CDR3 is 18 amino acids long. The V gene's germline CDR1 is MGHRA and CDR2 YSYEKL.

The sample holds one count of this clone. CDR3 DNA: TGTGCCACCAGCAGGTCCCTGGGACAGGTTAAGGGAGATACGCAGTATTTT. Translation: CATSRSLGQVKGDTQYF. J is TRBJ2-3 and V is TRBV15; TRBD1 agrees at 8 bases. Trimming removed 3 bases from V and 5 bases from J; junction bases left unmatched: 13. The germline V gene has CDR1 LNHNV and CDR2 YYDKDF (reference sequence). This CDR3 is built from 17 residues. The variable domain in full, with the rest retrieved from reference TRBV15 and TRBJ2-3, is DAMVIQNPRYQVTQFGKPVTLSCSQTLNHNVMYWYQQKSSQAPKLLFHYYDKDFNNEADTPDNFQSRRPNTSFCFLDIRSPGLGDTAMYLCATSRSLGQVKGDTQYFGPGTRLTVL.

The chain uses TRBV29-1 and TRBJ1-1; TRBD1 agrees at 10 bases. CDR1 is SQVTM, CDR2 ANQGSEA, per germline. The CDR3 covers 15 residues. With V trimmed by 7 bases and J by 3 bases, 11 bases remained unmatched. This CDR3 reads CSAIGTGDKDTEAFF. In nucleotides, the CDR3 is TGCAGCGCCATAGGGACAGGGGATAAGGACACTGAAGCTTTCTTT. The full variable domain, completed using reference TRBV29-1 and TRBJ1-1, is SAVISQKPSRDICQRGTSLTIQCQVDSQVTMMFWYRQQPGQSLTLIATANQGSEATYESGFVIDKFPISRPNLTFSTLTVSNMSPEDSSIYLCSAIGTGDKDTEAFFGQGTRLTVV.

J is TRBJ1-2 and V is TRBV19; maybe TRBD1 (6 bases). The CDR3 totals 16 residues. Trimming took off 5 bases at V and 8 bases at J, with 24 bases between the two ends. Germline CDR1 LNHDA, CDR2 SQIVND (reference sequence). The CDR3 region is CASSAGLEGVRGGYTF. CDR3 bases: TGTGCCAGTAGTGCGGGCTTAGAGGGGGTCAGAGGCGGCTACACCTTC. The entire variable domain, with the rest obtained from reference TRBV19 and TRBJ1-2, is as follows: DGGITQSPKYLFRKEGQNVTLSCEQNLNHDAMYWYRQDPGQGLRLIYYSQIVNDFQKGDIAEGYSVSREKKESFPLTVTSAQKNPTAFYLCASSAGLEGVRGGYTFGSGTRLTVV.

This chain connects TRBV14 to TRBJ2-5, with a weak D call TRBD2 (6 bases). Germline CDR1 reads SGHDN; CDR2 reads FVKESK. V lost 1 base to trimming and J lost 3 bases, with 15 bases between them. The CDR3 is 16 residues long. CDR3 in amino acids: CASSQVLGDWEETQYF. The CDR3 nucleotides read TGTGCCAGCAGCCAAGTTTTGGGGGACTGGGAAGAGACCCAGTACTTC. Variable domain in full (rest from reference TRBV14 and TRBJ2-5): EAGVTQFPSHSVIEKGQTVTLRCDPISGHDNLYWYRRVMGKEIKFLLHFVKESKQDESGMPNNRFLAERTGGTYSTLKVQPAELEDSGVYFCASSQVLGDWEETQYFGPGTRLLVL.